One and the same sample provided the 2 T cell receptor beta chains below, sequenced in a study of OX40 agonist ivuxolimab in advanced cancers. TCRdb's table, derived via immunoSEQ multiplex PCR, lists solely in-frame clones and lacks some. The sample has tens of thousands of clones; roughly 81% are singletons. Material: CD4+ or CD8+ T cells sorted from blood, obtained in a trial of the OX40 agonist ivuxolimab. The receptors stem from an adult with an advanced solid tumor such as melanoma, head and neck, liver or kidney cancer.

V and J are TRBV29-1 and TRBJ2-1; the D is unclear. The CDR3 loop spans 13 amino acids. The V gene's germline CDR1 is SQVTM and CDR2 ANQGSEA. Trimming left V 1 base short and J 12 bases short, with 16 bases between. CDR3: CSVEVRRELGQFF. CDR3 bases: TGCAGCGTTGAAGTGAGACGAGAATTAGGGCAGTTCTTC.

CDR3 in DNA: TGCAGCGTGCGCCAGGGGGCCTACAATGAGCAGTTCTTC. This gives the protein CSVRQGAYNEQFF. V is TRBV29-1 and J is TRBJ2-1; 7 bases agree with TRBD1. The CDR3 contains 13 residues. Germline trimming cut 6 bases from V and 2 bases from J; bases unmatched to any gene: 4. The germline CDR1 and CDR2 sequences are SQVTM and ANQGSEA.